The rows below give T cell receptor beta chains drawn from one sample of a study of T cell responses to AZD1222 COVID-19 vaccine. The method was immunoSEQ multiplex PCR; TCRdb's version includes in-frame clones alone and lacks a portion of them. There are about 150,000 clones in the sample; approximately 87% occur only once, and about 5% lies in the top ten. The specimen comprised peripheral blood, sampled on day 0 of MenACWY control vaccination. The receptors originated from an adult in good health. Each CDR3 is given with its conserved first and last residue. D genes are given only for firm matches. Some rows mark clone size as missing; the rest say once, few, many or name a class of expanded clone.

d_call	v_call	clone_size	j_call	cdr3_aa	cdr3_nt
-	TRBV3-1/TRBV3-2	-	TRBJ2-6	CASSPPMAGANVLTF	TGTGCCAGCAGCCCCCCCATGGCTGGGGCCAACGTCCTGACTTTC
-	TRBV5-1	-	TRBJ1-1	CASRWGTSENTEAFF	TGCGCCAGCAGGTGGGGGACCTCAGAGAACACTGAAGCTTTCTTT
TRBD1	TRBV28	-	TRBJ1-2	CASSSVGQGNYGYTF	TGTGCCAGCAGTTCGGTGGGACAGGGAAACTATGGCTACACCTTC
TRBD1	TRBV3-1/TRBV3-2	once	TRBJ2-1	CASSPPLTGWNEQFF	TGTGCCAGCAGCCCTCCACTGACAGGGTGGAATGAGCAGTTCTTC
TRBD1	TRBV27	few	TRBJ1-1	CASQQGGTEAFF	TGTGCCAGCCAACAGGGGGGCACTGAAGCTTTCTTT
TRBD1	TRBV7-9	once	TRBJ1-2	CASSPLAGDSYGYTF	TGTGCCAGCAGCCCCTTAGCAGGGGACAGCTATGGCTACACCTTC
TRBD1	TRBV28	-	TRBJ1-5	CASSLGDRVISNQPQHF	TGTGCCAGCAGTTTAGGGGACAGGGTGATTAGCAATCAGCCCCAGCATTTT
-	TRBV7-2	few	TRBJ2-2	CASSFRGSFPTGELFF	TGTGCCAGCAGCTTCCGGGGTAGCTTTCCCACCGGGGAGCTGTTTTTT
-	TRBV11-2	-	TRBJ1-5	CASSSRGFRVGQPQHF	TGTGCCAGCAGCTCCCGAGGGTTCAGGGTTGGACAGCCCCAGCATTTT
-	TRBV5-1	-	TRBJ1-1	CASSLDKTNTEAFF	TGCGCCAGCAGCTTGGACAAGACGAACACTGAAGCTTTCTTT
-	TRBV24-1	-	TRBJ1-6	CATSDLRGRLLSLSSYNSPLHF	TGTGCCACCAGTGATCTGCGCGGCAGACTACTCTCCTTAAGCTCCTATAATTCACCCCTCCACTTT
TRBD2	TRBV7-8	-	TRBJ2-1	CASSPPSGGAGRYNEQFF	TGTGCCAGCAGCCCTCCGTCTGGCGGAGCGGGGAGATACAATGAGCAGTTCTTC
-	TRBV2	-	TRBJ1-1	CASLVTRGTEAFF	TGTGCCAGCTTAGTTACAAGGGGCACTGAAGCTTTCTTT
-	TRBV5-4	few	TRBJ1-2	CASSLAGREHGYTF	TGTGCCAGCAGCTTGGCCGGCAGGGAACATGGCTACACCTTC
-	TRBV11-3	-	TRBJ2-1	CASSLAAYNEQFF	TGTGCCAGCAGCTTAGCTGCTTACAATGAGCAGTTCTTC
-	TRBV25-1	-	TRBJ2-4	CASSDTGPNIQYF	TGTGCCAGCAGTGATACAGGCCCCAACATTCAGTACTTC
-	TRBV29-1	once	TRBJ2-7	CSVPDPDRNYEQYF	TGCAGCGTTCCTGATCCTGACAGAAACTACGAGCAGTACTTC
-	TRBV27	-	TRBJ2-3	CASSSAGEFTDTQYF	TGTGCCAGCAGTTCCGCAGGGGAGTTCACAGATACGCAGTATTTT
-	TRBV19	-	TRBJ2-7	CASSIRGFYEQYF	TGTGCCAGTAGTATCCGGGGGTTCTACGAGCAGTACTTC